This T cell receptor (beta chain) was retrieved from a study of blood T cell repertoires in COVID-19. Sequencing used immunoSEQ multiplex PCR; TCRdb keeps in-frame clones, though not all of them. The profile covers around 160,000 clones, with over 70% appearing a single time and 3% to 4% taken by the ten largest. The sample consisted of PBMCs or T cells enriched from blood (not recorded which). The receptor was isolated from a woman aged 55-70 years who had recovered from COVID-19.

In DNA form, the CDR3 reads TGTGCCAGCAGCATACAGGGACAGAACTCTGGAAACACCATATATTTT. Translation: CASSIQGQNSGNTIYF. The V call is TRBV9, the J call TRBJ1-3, with 7 bases matching TRBD1. Germline CDR1 and CDR2: SGDLS and YYNGEE. V lost 4 bases to trimming and J lost 0 bases; unmatched junction nucleotides: 7. The CDR3 runs to 16 residues.